The 9 T cell receptor beta chains below all came from one sample that was sequenced in a study of human T cells and chemical hapten exposure. Sample time point: patch test 2, 6 weeks after DPC sensitization. As to treatment: therapeutic diphenylcyclopropenone sensitization with weekly scalp DPC. TCRdb re-derived calls from the RACE reads in MiXCR, one entry per CDR3 protein. The data contain 84,000 or so distinct CDR3 sequences, 10% to 13% of them singletons. This material consisted of whole blood, taken in connection with sensitization to the hapten diphenylcyclopropenone (DPC). These receptors came from a woman aged 30 to 39 with alopecia areata. Some clones in this sample may be carry-over from other donors' samples.

The rearrangement links TRBV29-1 to TRBJ2-1; D is undetermined. CDR3 length equals 13 residues. V lost 2 bases, J lost 0 bases, and 5 bases lay in between. CDR1 and CDR2 from the germline V gene are SQVTM and ANQGSEA. The CDR3 bases are TGCAGCGTTGAACGGAGCTCCTACAATGAGCAGTTCTTC. Translation: CSVERSSYNEQFF.

This clonotype was counted ten times or more. The genes are TRBV7-9 and TRBJ2-1, with 8 bases lining up with TRBD1. In germline, CDR1 is SEHNR, CDR2 FQNEAQ (reference sequence). V dropped 2 bases and J dropped 3; count of bases not matched to a gene: 6. This CDR3 is built from 16 residues. CDR3: CASSLSGQGFYNEQFF. In nucleotides, the CDR3 is TGTGCCAGCAGCTTATCAGGACAGGGATTCTACAATGAGCAGTTCTTC.

V gene TRBV4-2 combines with J gene TRBJ2-1; TRBD1 is a possible D gene (5 bases). V was shortened by 0 bases and J by 4 bases, with 13 bases between the two germline ends. CDR3 length: 16 residues. Germline lookup yields CDR1 LGHNA and CDR2 YNFKEQ. CDR3 residues: CASSQEVDSRYNEQFF. For the CDR3, the DNA is TGTGCCAGCAGCCAAGAGGTAGACAGCCGTTACAATGAGCAGTTCTTC.

This clonotype appeared many times. The chain has TRBV12-3 or TRBV12-4 and TRBJ2-3, with 7 nucleotides matching TRBD1. The CDR3 sequence is 14 residues long. The V segment lost 3 bases and the J segment 4 bases; nucleotides outside the gene matches: 4. The CDR3, as DNA: TGTGCCAGCAGTTTCGACAGGGCGGCAGATACGCAGTATTTT. Its translation is CASSFDRAADTQYF.

Comments on this clonotype: A much larger clone is a single base away; this may be a read error. The chain recombines TRBV3-1 with TRBJ2-3, with TRBD2 matching 8 bases. The germline gives CDR1 LGHDT, CDR2 YNNKEL (reference sequence). CDR3 length: 14 residues. CDR3 region: CVSSREGAGWTQYF. Written as DNA, the CDR3 is TGTGTCAGCAGCCGGGAGGGCGCCGGGTGGACGCAGTATTTT.

The gene calls are TRBV10-3 and TRBJ1-5; 7 positions match TRBD1. The J segment lost 7 bases and the V segment lost 6 bases, leaving 3 bases of the junction unmatched. The CDR3 runs to 12 residues. Germline V lookup: CDR1 ENHRY, CDR2 SYGVKD. The CDR3 DNA follows: TGTGCCATCAGCACAGGGGCCCAGCCCCAGCATTTT. Encoded protein: CAISTGAQPQHF.

This clonotype was picked up many times. J is TRBJ1-4 and V is TRBV12-3 or TRBV12-4; D is ambiguous. The CDR3 totals 13 residues. Trimming stripped 3 bases from V and 3 bases from J, with 5 bases between. The DNA for the CDR3 is TGTGCCAGCAGTTTTGCAGCTAATGAAAAACTGTTTTTT. It codes for CASSFAANEKLFF.

This clonotype was detected ten times or more. The rearrangement joins TRBV5-6 to TRBJ2-1; 9 bases are shared with TRBD1. Per germline, CDR1 SGHDT and CDR2 YYEEEE. Trimming at V came to 3 bases and at J to 9 bases, leaving 10 bases not matched to a gene. This CDR3 region has 15 residues. CDR3: CASSSGQGLGIEQFF. The CDR3 bases are TGTGCCAGCAGCTCGGGACAGGGCTTGGGGATTGAGCAGTTCTTC.

This clonotype was seen repeatedly, ten times or more. This chain connects TRBV12-3 or TRBV12-4 to TRBJ1-1; weak D call: TRBD1 (5 bases). CDR3 length equals 15 residues. The ends were cut back, 5 bases at V and 3 bases at J, with 16 bases in the middle. The CDR3 region has the DNA TGTGCCAGCAGTCCAGGGACGCCCGGGGACACTGAAGCTTTCTTT. Its protein product is CASSPGTPGDTEAFF.